This T cell receptor beta chain was retrieved from a study of T cells in Graves' hyperthyroidism and ophthalmopathy (dated by TCRdb to about 2019). As for the study more broadly: Peripheral blood was collected at initial diagnosis, before any treatment. To identify TCR V-J signatures that set the groups apart, the researchers used a discovery cohort of approximately 98 patients, made up of fewer than 50 with Graves' ophthalmopathy and about 55 with stable Graves' hyperthyroidism. Whether ophthalmopathy could be predicted prospectively was tested in an independent validation cohort made up of 18 to 20 hyperthyroidism patients plus 17 patients who later progressed to ophthalmopathy. After sampling, hyperthyroidism patients received methimazole starting at 30 mg daily, and ophthalmopathy patients received high-dose intravenous methylprednisolone. The paper describes TCR Vbeta CDR3 sequencing of roughly 130 peripheral blood samples, made up of roughly 45 ophthalmopathy patients, approximately 73 hyperthyroidism patients and about 17 progressor patients. In addition, the study compared T-cell repertoires in thyroid tissue and in blood from a handful of Graves' hyperthyroidism patients. The 75 to 100 discovery patients were divided at random into training and test sets in a 7:3 ratio. Overall study results and their limits: During validation, the model predicted progression to ophthalmopathy a median of around six months ahead of onset, with more than 60% sensitivity and more than 72% specificity. A model built on a 13 V-J signature distinguished ophthalmopathy from stable hyperthyroidism, reaching roughly 88% sensitivity and under 84% specificity in cross-validation and 80%/75% in testing. No statistical method was used to set the sample size in advance, and investigators knew the group allocation. Most expanded thyroid clonotypes (frequency above 0.001) were also detected in blood, a finding suggesting that blood repertoires may reflect thyroid immune responses.

Graves' hyperthyroidism was defined as stable when no progression to ophthalmopathy occurred over 18 months of follow-up. Hyperthyroidism patients were newly diagnosed, had a disease duration of under 2 months, and were aged 18 to 65 years. Patients with uncontrolled infections, other autoimmune diseases, pregnancy or lactation were excluded. Diagnoses were based on clinical symptoms, serum thyroxine and TRAb, thyroid ultrasound and orbital computed tomography. PBMCs were isolated from more than 9 ml of fresh peripheral blood by Ficoll-Paque density gradient centrifugation. Trizol reagent was used to extract total RNA, and RNA quality was then checked on an Agilent 2100 Bioanalyzer. This clonotype has ten or more counts. Its recognized antigen is unknown. The record has no base qualities; no much larger clone is one base away. Inclusive of the bounding cysteine and phenylalanine, the CDR3 is 18 residues long. The entry retains the CDR3 DNA only, 54 bases that are in frame from base 1. As encoded in the germline V gene, CDR1 is MNHNS while CDR2 is SASEGT. The germline V end is reduced by 6 bases and the J end by 7 bases; junction bases left unmatched: 17.

The TCR beta CDR3 regions were amplified from the RNA transcripts. The TCR CDR3 was subjected to a first round of RT-PCR using the HTBI primer set and the Qiagen OneStep RT-PCR kit. Libraries were constructed in a second round of multiplex PCR, after which size selection and purification were performed. Paired-end sequencing of the libraries was performed with 100 bp reads on an Illumina HiSeq2000. The published analysis was carried out like this. SOAPnuke was used to process the raw data, throwing out any read that contained adapters or uncalled bases, had a mean Phred below 15, or lacked an exact constant-primer or identifier match. High-quality paired reads were merged with COPE v1.2.5, and unique nucleotide sequences were defined as clonotypes. MiTCR v1.1 was used to align the clonotypes against IMGT TRBV, TRBD and TRBJ reference segments. Analysis was restricted to V-J combinations with a frequency above 0.0001, which covered just over 98% of repertoires. A TCS score was defined as the ratio of F50 (clonal expansion) to E x V (chaos), with BLOSUM62-based TCRdist applied between CDR3 peptides within each V-J. Welch's t-statistics and random forest reduced around 550 V-J features to roughly 13, which were used in a naive Bayes classifier (R e1071). The public sequencing data were trimmed at Q25 with fastp and processed into clonotypes with MiXCR by TCRdb, which kept only in-frame beta chains. Entries are consolidated by CDR3 protein sequence, retaining the most common genes and DNA. TCRdb's processing, not the authors', yielded these V and J calls. The sample table shows roughly 380,000 distinct CDR3 sequences, and approximately 13% are seen once. The ten largest clones capture 5% to 6.5% of the sample.

The chain couples TRBV6-1 to TRBJ2-7, with 14 middle bases fitting TRBD2. Input material: blood. The sequence was collected from a woman aged 18-29 years with Graves' hyperthyroidism. The DNA is TGTGCCAGCAGAGACCCGACTAGCGGGAGGGCCGGGGTTAGAGAGCAGTACTTC. This yields the protein CASRDPTSGRAGVREQYF.